Below, 3 T cell receptor beta chains from the same sample are listed, as sequenced in a study of radiotherapy plus CTLA-4 blockade in lung cancer (dated by TCRdb to 2017 to 2018). The library was built by means of the immunoSEQ multiplex PCR assay. The table was pulled from immuneACCESS by TCRdb, which kept in-frame rearrangements only. Such tables lose some clones; where checked, under half of the loss comes from unresolved V genes, and the rest has no known cause. A total of 20,000 to 25,000 clones appear in this sample, around 70% of them only once. Roughly 4% of the sample is in the top ten clones. This sample comprised peripheral blood, obtained from a patient treated with radiotherapy plus ipilimumab. The receptor set was obtained from a human donor with non-small cell lung cancer who had stable disease on radiotherapy plus ipilimumab.

The gene calls are TRBV28 and TRBJ2-5, with D possibly matching TRBD1 (5 bases). Germline V gene data show CDR1 as MDHEN and CDR2 as SYDVKM. This CDR3 is built from 12 residues. Trimming pared 6 bases from V and 4 bases from J, leaving 9 bases between. CDR3 coding DNA: TGTGCCAGCAGCCCCAGGGTAGAGACCCAGTACTTC. Its protein is CASSPRVETQYF. The full variable domain, completed using reference TRBV28 and TRBJ2-5, is DVKVTQSSRYLVKRTGEKVFLECVQDMDHENMFWYRQDPGLGLRLIYFSYDVKMKEKGDIPEGYSVSREKKERFSLILESASTNQTSMYLCASSPRVETQYFGPGTRLLVL.

This chain uses TRBV9 with TRBJ2-1; TRBD2 matches 14 bases. V gave up 0 bases and J gave up 3 bases; unmatched junction bases: 2. CDR1 and CDR2 from the germline V gene are SGDLS and YYNGEE. CDR3 length: 17 residues. This CDR3 is CASSVGTSGRLYNEQFF. Written as DNA, the CDR3 is TGTGCCAGCAGCGTAGGGACTAGCGGGAGGCTCTACAATGAGCAGTTCTTC.

This sequence joins TRBV5-1 and TRBJ1-1, with TRBD1 matching over 9 bases. Germline V gene data show CDR1 as SGHRS and CDR2 as YFSETQ. This CDR3 has 16 residues. With 0 bases clipped from V and 7 bases from J, the junction kept 10 bases outside the gene matches. CDR3 residues: CASSLGGTGPRIEAFF. CDR3 sequence (DNA): TGCGCCAGCAGCTTGGGGGGGACAGGGCCCCGTATTGAAGCTTTCTTT.